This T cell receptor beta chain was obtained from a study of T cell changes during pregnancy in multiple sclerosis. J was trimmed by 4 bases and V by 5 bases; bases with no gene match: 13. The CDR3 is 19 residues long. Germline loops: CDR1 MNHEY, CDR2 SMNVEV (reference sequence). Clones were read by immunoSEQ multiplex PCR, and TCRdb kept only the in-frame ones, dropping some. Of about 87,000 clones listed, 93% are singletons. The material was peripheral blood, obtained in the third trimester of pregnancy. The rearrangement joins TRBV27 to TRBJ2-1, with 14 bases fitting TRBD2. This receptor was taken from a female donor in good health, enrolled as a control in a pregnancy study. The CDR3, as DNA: TGTGCCAGCAGTCACGAGGAGGGGACTAGCGGGAGTGGTTACAATGAGCAGTTCTTC. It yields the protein CASSHEEGTSGSGYNEQFF.